This entry lists 5 T cell receptor beta chains sequenced from one sample in a study of T cell responses to AZD1222 COVID-19 vaccine. Sequenced by immunoSEQ multiplex PCR; TCRdb stores in-frame clones only, minus some. The data show nearly 90,000 clones, with around nine tenths seen just once and 10% to 13% held by the top ten. The material sequenced was peripheral blood, taken on day 0 of MenACWY control vaccination. All receptors come from an adult in good health.

The chain couples TRBV5-1 to TRBJ2-2; the D gene is possibly TRBD2 (6 bases). Germline loops: CDR1 SGHRS, CDR2 YFSETQ. The CDR3 is 15 residues long. Deletions cut 0 bases from V and 5 bases from J, with 11 bases between. The CDR3 DNA sequence: TGCGCCAGCAGCTTGGCCCCCGGGGGAACCGGGGAGCTGTTTTTT. It is translated as CASSLAPGGTGELFF.

The V gene is TRBV5-1, the J gene TRBJ1-1; TRBD1 aligns across 8 bases. Trimming at V came to 4 bases and at J to 3 bases, leaving 11 bases not matched to a gene. The CDR3 consists of 16 residues. In germline, CDR1 is SGHRS, CDR2 YFSETQ. The CDR3, as DNA: TGCGCCAGCAGCCTCGGGACAGGACGTCGGTACACTGAAGCTTTCTTT. This codes for CASSLGTGRRYTEAFF.

This clone was counted a single time. This rearrangement joins TRBV25-1 to TRBJ1-4; 11 nucleotides agree with TRBD1. The CDR3 runs 14 residues. Germline CDR1 is MGHDK and CDR2 is SYGVNS. The trim removed 6 bases at V and 8 bases at J, leaving 5 bases unmatched. CDR3 bases: TGTGCCAGCAGAACCGGGACAGGGGGAGAAAAACTGTTTTTT. It encodes CASRTGTGGEKLFF.

The chain joins TRBV12-3 or TRBV12-4 to TRBJ1-6, with TRBD1 as a possible D gene (5 bases). The V and J ends lost 1 base and 8 bases respectively, with 6 bases between them. CDR3 length equals 13 residues. In DNA, the CDR3 is TGTGCCAGCAGTTTAGGAGGGGATTCACCCCTCCACTTT. Translated: CASSLGGDSPLHF.

The chain joins TRBV7-2 to TRBJ2-1; 12 nucleotides agree with TRBD1. The CDR3 is made up of 16 amino acids. Germline CDR1 SGHTA, CDR2 FQGNSA. Trimming took 5 bases from V and 8 from J; bases not matched to a gene: 10. The CDR3, as DNA: TGTGCCAGCAGCCAATCGGGACAGGGGGCAGTGGATGAGCAGTTCTTC. Amino acids: CASSQSGQGAVDEQFF.